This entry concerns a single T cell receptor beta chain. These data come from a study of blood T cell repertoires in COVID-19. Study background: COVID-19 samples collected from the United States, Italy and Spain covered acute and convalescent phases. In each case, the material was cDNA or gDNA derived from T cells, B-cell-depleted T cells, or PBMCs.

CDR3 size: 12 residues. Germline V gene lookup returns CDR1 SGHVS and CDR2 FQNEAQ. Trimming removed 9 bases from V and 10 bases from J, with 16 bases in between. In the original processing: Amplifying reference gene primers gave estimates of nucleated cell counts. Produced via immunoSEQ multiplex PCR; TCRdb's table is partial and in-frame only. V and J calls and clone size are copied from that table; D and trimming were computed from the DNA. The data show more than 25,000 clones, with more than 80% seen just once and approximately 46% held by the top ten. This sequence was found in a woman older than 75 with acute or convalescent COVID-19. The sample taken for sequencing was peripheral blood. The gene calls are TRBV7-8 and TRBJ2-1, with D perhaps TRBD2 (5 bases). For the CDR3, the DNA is TGTGCCAGTGTGAGTAGCGTGGGGGAGCAGTTCTTC. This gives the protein CASVSSVGEQFF.